These 32 T cell receptor beta chains share one sample of origin, sequenced in a study of PD-1 and CTLA-4 blockade in melanoma. Only in-frame clones appear in the TCRdb table, and some are missing; sequencing was by immunoSEQ multiplex PCR. The table includes 30,000 or so clones, approximately 90% detected once. Specimen: CD8+ T cells from peripheral blood, collected from a patient given anti-PD-1 treatment. Every receptor here comes from a human donor with melanoma.

V gene TRBV30 combines with J gene TRBJ2-3; either TRBD1 or TRBD2 may fit D (5 bases each). Germline V CDR1 and CDR2: GTSNPN, SVGIG (reference sequence). Between the trimmed V and J ends, which lost 3 bases and 4 bases, there was a span of 20 bases. The CDR3 sequence is 16 residues long. CDR3 nucleotides: TGTGCCTGGAGCCACCCCGTGGGGGTTACGGCAGATACGCAGTATTTT. As protein: CAWSHPVGVTADTQYF. Full variable domain (rest looked up from reference TRBV30 and TRBJ2-3): SQTIHQWPATLVQPVGSPLSLECTVEGTSNPNLYWYRQAAGRGLQLLFYSVGIGQISSEVPQNLSASRPQDRQFILSSKKLLLSDSGFYLCAWSHPVGVTADTQYFGPGTRLTVL.

The chain uses TRBV30 and TRBJ1-2, with D hard to call. The CDR3 contains 12 residues. The V end lost 2 bases, the J end lost 8 bases, and 12 bases lay between the germline ends. Germline CDR1 and CDR2: GTSNPN and SVGIG (reference sequence). In nucleotides, the CDR3 is TGTGCCTGGAGTTCCCAACCCGGGGGCTACACCTTC. Translated, it gives CAWSSQPGGYTF.

This CDR3 is CASSPPGDNQPQHF. The CDR3 nucleotides are TGCGCCAGCAGCCCTCCAGGGGACAATCAGCCCCAGCATTTT. The rearrangement uses TRBV4-1 and TRBJ1-5; possible D gene TRBD1, 6 bases. Trimming removed 4 bases at V and 3 bases at J, with 10 bases between. The germline CDR1 and CDR2 sequences are MGHRA and YSYEKL. The CDR3 extends over 14 amino acids.

CDR3 residues: CASRYFFSRDRDSNQPQHF. For the CDR3, the DNA is TGTGCCAGCAGGTATTTCTTCTCCCGGGACAGAGATAGCAATCAGCCCCAGCATTTT. This chain links TRBV28 with TRBJ1-5; 7 bases are shared with TRBD1. The CDR3 is 19 residues long. Germline lookup yields CDR1 MDHEN and CDR2 SYDVKM. Germline trimming cut 6 bases from V and 0 bases from J; bases unmatched to any gene: 17.

This rearrangement joins TRBV21-1 to TRBJ2-7; the D call of TRBD1 is as the table states it, not checked on the DNA. TRBV21-1 is an annotated pseudogene. This CDR3 has 15 residues. The CDR3 DNA reads as TGTGCCAGCAGCAAAGCCCTTATTGACAGGGCCGAGCAGTACTTC. Its protein product is CASSKALIDRAEQYF.

The V gene is TRBV27, the J gene TRBJ2-3; 8 nucleotides match TRBD1. Germline trimming cut 7 bases from V and 7 bases from J; bases unmatched to any gene: 13. The germline V gene has CDR1 MNHEY and CDR2 SMNVEV (reference sequence). The CDR3 runs to 15 residues. As DNA, the CDR3 is TGTGCCAGCATCTCATTAAGGACAGGGAAGAATACGCAGTATTTT. The encoded protein is CASISLRTGKNTQYF.

The rearrangement joins TRBV11-2 to TRBJ2-5; D uncertain. Trimming took off 4 bases at V and 4 bases at J, with 7 bases between the two ends. The germline V gene has CDR1 SGHAT and CDR2 FQNNGV. The CDR3 loop spans 12 amino acids. CDR3 DNA: TGTGCCAGCAGCTCCCCTGGAGAGACCCAGTACTTC. Translated: CASSSPGETQYF.

The rearrangement joins TRBV11-1 to TRBJ2-1; D tentatively reads TRBD1 or TRBD2 (6 bases each). Deletions cut 5 bases from V and 7 bases from J, with 18 bases between. The CDR3 totals 15 residues. Germline-derived CDR1 and CDR2 are SGHAT and FQDESV (reference sequence). As DNA, the CDR3 is TGTGCCAGCAGCCCAAGGGGGGAGCTGGGGAATGAGCAGTTCTTC. Encoded protein: CASSPRGELGNEQFF.

The chain employs TRBV10-2 and TRBJ2-7; 12 nucleotides line up with TRBD2. This CDR3 is 19 amino acids long. V was clipped by 10 bases and J by 2 bases; unmatched bases: 21. In germline, CDR1 is WSHSY, CDR2 SAAADI. CDR3 DNA sequence: TGCGCCACCCAGAAAGGGGACAGGACTAGCGGGAAGGGTACCTACGAGCAGTACTTC. This encodes CATQKGDRTSGKGTYEQYF.

The chain links TRBV5-6 to TRBJ2-3; a weak D match, TRBD1 (6 bases). The CDR3 extends over 14 amino acids. With 2 bases removed from V and 4 bases from J, the gap between germline ends came to 11 bases. Germline assignment: CDR1 SGHDT and CDR2 YYEEEE. CDR3 loop: CASSFTGLADTQYF. The CDR3 region has the DNA TGTGCCAGCAGCTTCACAGGGTTAGCAGATACGCAGTATTTT.

J is TRBJ2-1 and V is TRBV9; 7 bases are a match to TRBD2. Germline V gene lookup returns CDR1 SGDLS and CDR2 YYNGEE. The CDR3 contains 18 residues. V shed 3 bases, J shed 2 bases, and the junction held 14 bases outside the gene matches. As DNA, the CDR3 is TGTGCCAGCAGCGGACCGCCCTCTAGCGGCTCTACCTACAATGAGCAGTTCTTC. Translated: CASSGPPSSGSTYNEQFF.

The chain couples TRBV5-7 to TRBJ2-2; TRBD1 matches at 11 bases. TRBV5-7 is an ORF; its function is uncertain. Trimming at V came to 3 bases and at J to 13 bases, leaving 8 bases not matched to a gene. This CDR3 spans 14 amino acids. Written as DNA, the CDR3 is TGTGCCAGCAGCTCGGACAGGGGGCGCGGAAGGCTGTTTTTT. Protein sequence: CASSSDRGRGRLFF.

V is TRBV27 and J is TRBJ2-1; D may be TRBD1 (6 bases). Looked up from germline, CDR1 is MNHEY and CDR2 is SMNVEV (reference sequence). Trimming took off 2 bases at V and 0 bases at J, with 8 bases between the two ends. The CDR3 extends over 15 amino acids. CDR3 in amino acids: CASSLTGSSYNEQFF. Here the CDR3 DNA reads TGTGCCAGCAGTTTAACAGGGAGCTCCTACAATGAGCAGTTCTTC.

This rearrangement joins TRBV19 to TRBJ2-7; either TRBD1 or TRBD2 may fit D (5 bases each). Trimming left V 3 bases short and J 0 bases short, with 12 bases between. This CDR3 has 15 amino acids. Germline values: CDR1 LNHDA, CDR2 SQIVND (reference sequence). In nucleotides, the CDR3 is TGTGCCAGTAGTATTGATTTGGGGGACTCCTACGAGCAGTACTTC. Its translation is CASSIDLGDSYEQYF.

V and J are TRBV7-9 and TRBJ2-5; 9 positions match TRBD2. After removal of 5 bases from V and 1 base from J, the junction contained 5 bases not matched to a gene. The CDR3 loop spans 15 amino acids. Per the germline V gene, CDR1 is SEHNR and CDR2 is FQNEAQ (reference sequence). CDR3 sequence: CASSETSGTQETQYF. Written as DNA, the CDR3 is TGTGCCAGCAGCGAGACTAGCGGAACCCAAGAGACCCAGTACTTC.

The chain employs TRBV15 and TRBJ2-3; TRBD1 matches 7 bases. The CDR3 runs to 13 residues. The germline V gene has CDR1 LNHNV and CDR2 YYDKDF (reference sequence). V lost 5 bases to trimming and J lost 3 bases; unmatched junction nucleotides: 2. The CDR3 sequence is CATSQGETDTQYF. DNA for the CDR3: TGTGCCACCAGCCAGGGGGAAACAGATACGCAGTATTTT.

The gene calls are TRBV6-5 and TRBJ2-7; D may be TRBD2 (6 bases). V was clipped by 8 bases and J by 4 bases, with 15 bases between them. CDR3 length: 13 residues. Germline V CDR1 and CDR2: MNHEY, SVGAGI. The CDR3 here is CASGNLGRYEQYF. Written as DNA, the CDR3 is TGTGCCAGCGGGAATTTAGGGAGGTACGAGCAGTACTTC.

The chain combines TRBV30 with TRBJ2-1; D ambiguous. V lost 0 bases to trimming and J lost 3 bases, with 9 bases between them. CDR3 length equals 14 residues. Germline CDR1 reads GTSNPN; CDR2 reads SVGIG (reference sequence). In nucleotides, the CDR3 is TGTGCCTGGAGTGTACTGGGGATCTACAATGAGCAGTTCTTC. Its translation is CAWSVLGIYNEQFF. The full variable domain, with the rest looked up from reference TRBV30 and TRBJ2-1, is SQTIHQWPATLVQPVGSPLSLECTVEGTSNPNLYWYRQAAGRGLQLLFYSVGIGQISSEVPQNLSASRPQDRQFILSSKKLLLSDSGFYLCAWSVLGIYNEQFFGPGTRLTVL.

Concerning this clone itself: Compared with germline, one end of the junction differs, possibly owing to a read error. The chain couples TRBV12-3 or TRBV12-4 to TRBJ2-4, with 11 bases aligning to TRBD1. The CDR3 is 12 residues long. In DNA, the CDR3 is TGTGCCAGCAGTTTAGGGGGACAGGGGGTACACTTC. It is translated as CASSLGGQGVHF.

The gene calls are TRBV2 and TRBJ1-2; D possibly corresponds to TRBD1 (6 bases). This CDR3 comprises 15 residues. V lost 1 base, J lost 5 bases, and 14 bases lay in between. Germline-derived CDR1 and CDR2 are SNHLY and FYNNEI. The CDR3 loop is CASSEVVTGIYGYTF. The DNA for the CDR3 is TGTGCCAGCAGTGAAGTCGTGACAGGAATTTATGGCTACACCTTC.

The chain is built from TRBV6-1 and TRBJ2-1; 13 nucleotides line up with TRBD2. Per the germline V gene, CDR1 is MNHNS and CDR2 is SASEGT. V dropped 2 bases and J dropped 7; count of bases not matched to a gene: 5. The CDR3 has 16 amino acids. CDR3 region: CASSELGTSGMNEQFF. CDR3 nucleotide sequence: TGTGCCAGCAGTGAATTAGGGACTAGCGGGATGAATGAGCAGTTCTTC.

The chain uses TRBV12-3 or TRBV12-4 and TRBJ2-7; D not certain. The CDR3 consists of 11 residues. V lost 5 bases and J lost 6, with 8 bases in between. CDR3 in amino acids: CASSENVEQYF. For the CDR3, the DNA is TGTGCCAGCAGTGAAAATGTCGAGCAGTACTTC.

This clone showed up just once. The genes are TRBV25-1 and TRBJ1-5; a weak D match, TRBD1 (6 bases). Trimming left V 2 bases short and J 0 bases short, with 14 bases between. The CDR3 contains 17 residues. Germline loops: CDR1 MGHDK, CDR2 SYGVNS. CDR3: CASSEPPGTPSNQPQHF. In DNA, the CDR3 is TGTGCCAGCAGTGAACCCCCAGGGACACCTAGCAATCAGCCCCAGCATTTT.

The gene calls are TRBV25-1 and TRBJ1-2, with a weak D call TRBD1 (6 bases). The CDR3 is made up of 13 amino acids. The ends were cut back, 5 bases at V and 6 bases at J, with 13 bases in the middle. Germline CDR1 is MGHDK and CDR2 is SYGVNS. The CDR3 is CASSPTGSNGYTF. CDR3 bases: TGTGCCAGCAGTCCTACAGGGTCTAATGGCTACACCTTC.

The chain combines TRBV28 with TRBJ2-1; D possibly corresponds to TRBD2 (6 bases). The CDR3 contains 16 residues. V lost 5 bases and J lost 0, with 14 bases in between. The germline CDR1 and CDR2 sequences are MDHEN and SYDVKM. This CDR3 reads CASSTRETSSYNEQFF. The CDR3 region has the DNA TGTGCCAGCAGTACCCGGGAGACGAGCTCCTACAATGAGCAGTTCTTC.

Here the CDR3 reads CASIDRDRDTDTQYF. CDR3 sequence (DNA): TGTGCCAGCATTGACCGGGACAGGGATACAGATACGCAGTATTTT. The V gene is TRBV7-9, the J gene TRBJ2-3, with 9 nucleotides matching TRBD1. The CDR3 length is 15 residues. CDR1 and CDR2 from the germline V gene are SEHNR and FQNEAQ (reference sequence). V trimming: 7 bases; J trimming: 3 bases; junction bases outside the gene matches: 8.

This chain joins TRBV28 and TRBJ2-1; maybe TRBD1 (5 bases). The CDR3 contains 13 residues. The ends were cut back, 11 bases at V and 4 bases at J, with 15 bases in the middle. The germline V gene has CDR1 MDHEN and CDR2 SYDVKM. The CDR3 loop reads CAASQGAYNEQFF. The DNA for the CDR3 is TGTGCCGCGAGTCAGGGTGCATACAATGAGCAGTTCTTC.

This chain links TRBV9 with TRBJ2-7; D is perhaps TRBD1 (5 bases). In germline, CDR1 is SGDLS, CDR2 YYNGEE. Trimming shortened V by 1 base and J by 3 bases, and 11 bases separated the two germline ends. The length of the CDR3 is 14 residues. CDR3 sequence: CASSVTGRSYEQYF. As DNA, the CDR3 is TGTGCCAGCAGCGTAACAGGACGGAGCTACGAGCAGTACTTC.

This clone was found a few times. The chain carries TRBV5-1 and TRBJ1-1; D remains ambiguous. The ends were cut back, 0 bases at V and 0 bases at J, with 12 bases in the middle. CDR1 is SGHRS, CDR2 YFSETQ, per germline. The CDR3 totals 16 residues. The CDR3 sequence is CASSLEGEGLNTEAFF. The CDR3 DNA is TGCGCCAGCAGCTTGGAGGGTGAAGGGCTGAACACTGAAGCTTTCTTT.

The gene calls are TRBV4-1 and TRBJ1-5, with 11 bases aligning to TRBD1. This CDR3 has 15 amino acids. Germline CDR1 reads MGHRA; CDR2 reads YSYEKL. With 5 bases clipped from V and 4 bases from J, the junction kept 4 bases outside the gene matches. The CDR3 sequence: CASSSDRGRNQPQHF. CDR3 nucleotides: TGCGCCAGCAGCTCGGACAGGGGGCGAAATCAGCCCCAGCATTTT.

V and J are TRBV27 and TRBJ1-5, with 10 bases matching TRBD1. V lost 5 bases to trimming and J lost 6 bases; unmatched junction nucleotides: 7. The CDR3 totals 15 residues. Germline CDR1 MNHEY, CDR2 SMNVEV (reference sequence). The CDR3 DNA is TGTGCCAGCAGTGTAGGGACAGGGGAGAGTCAGCCCCAGCATTTT. Translation: CASSVGTGESQPQHF.

The chain couples TRBV19 to TRBJ1-1; D is undetermined. The CDR3 is 13 residues long. V was clipped by 3 bases and J by 4 bases, with 9 bases between them. Germline lookup yields CDR1 LNHDA and CDR2 SQIVND (reference sequence). The CDR3 loop is CASSMGGSTEAFF. In DNA form, the CDR3 reads TGTGCCAGTAGTATGGGTGGAAGCACTGAAGCTTTCTTT.